This T cell receptor beta chain was profiled in a study of blood T cell repertoires in COVID-19. Study-level background: Samples came from the United States, Italy and Spain, spanning acute and convalescent COVID-19. T cells, B-cell-depleted T cells, or PBMCs provided the cDNA or gDNA that served as material.

The V gene end was trimmed by 8 bases and the J gene end by 7 bases; junction bases not matched to a gene: 18. The CDR3 is 17 residues long. The germline CDR1 and CDR2 sequences are PRHDT and FYEKMQ (reference sequence). As handled by the study authors: Estimated nucleated cell counts came from reference gene primer amplification. Using immunoSEQ multiplex PCR, the repertoire was profiled, and TCRdb retains in-frame clones only, with some absent. The V and J calls and clone size were taken over from that table, and D and trimming were inferred from the DNA. The table has some 530,000 clones, 80% to 90% seen once; the top ten hold roughly 3.2%.

The specimen was peripheral blood. The sequence was obtained from a human donor in a cohort sampled during active COVID-19. The chain recombines TRBV13 with TRBJ2-3, with 10 bases that match TRBD2. Here the CDR3 reads CASGGVAGGSSGHTQYF. The CDR3 DNA is TGTGCCAGCGGGGGAGTAGCGGGAGGATCCTCCGGTCATACGCAGTATTTT. Based on the CDR3 plus reference TRBV13 and TRBJ2-3, the full variable domain is AAGVIQSPRHLIKEKRETATLKCYPIPRHDTVYWYQQGPGQDPQFLISFYEKMQSDKGSIPDRFSAQQFSDYHSELNMSSLELGDSALYFCASGGVAGGSSGHTQYFGPGTRLTVL.